This TCR beta chain was identified during a study of vaccination effects on CD4 cells after COVID-19. Study conclusions and caveats: After vaccination of healthy people, only 1 of 255 vaccine-induced clones cross-reacted with common cold coronaviruses.

Antigen-specific CD4+ T cells were expanded with viral peptide pools in the ViraFEST assay before sequencing. Culture lasted roughly 9 days before CD4+ T cell isolation. Germline CDR1 is SGHAT and CDR2 is FQNNGV. This CDR3 is 15 amino acids long. The V gene end was trimmed by 4 bases and the J gene end by 10 bases; junction bases not matched to a gene: 10. Concerning this clone: Antigen unknown.

This table comes from immunoSEQ multiplex PCR, and its TCRdb copy is limited to in-frame clones, with some not included. The data show just over 20,000 clones, roughly 70% seen once. This receptor was taken from a human donor who received a COVID-19 vaccine. Sequencing was performed on CD4+ T cells from PBMCs cultured with HCoV-229E spike peptides, taken before COVID-19 vaccination. The rearrangement links TRBV11-2 to TRBJ2-1; 10 bases agree with TRBD1. CDR3 DNA sequence: TGTGCCAGCAGCTCCCTGATGGACAGGGGGAACGAGCAGTTCTTC. This codes for CASSSLMDRGNEQFF.